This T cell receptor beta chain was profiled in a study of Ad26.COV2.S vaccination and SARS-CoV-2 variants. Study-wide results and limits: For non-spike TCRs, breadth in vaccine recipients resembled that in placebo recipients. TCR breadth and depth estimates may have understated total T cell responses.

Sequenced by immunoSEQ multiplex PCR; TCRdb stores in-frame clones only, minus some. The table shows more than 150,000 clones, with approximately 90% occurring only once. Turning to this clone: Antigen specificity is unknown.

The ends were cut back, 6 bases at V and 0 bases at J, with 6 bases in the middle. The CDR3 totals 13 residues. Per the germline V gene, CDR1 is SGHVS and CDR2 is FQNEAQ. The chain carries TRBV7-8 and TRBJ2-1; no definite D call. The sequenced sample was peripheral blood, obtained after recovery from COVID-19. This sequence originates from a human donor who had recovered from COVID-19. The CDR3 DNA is TGTGCCAGCAGTCCCGGCTCCTACAATGAGCAGTTCTTC. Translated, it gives CASSPGSYNEQFF. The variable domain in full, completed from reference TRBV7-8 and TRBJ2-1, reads GAGVSQSPRYKVAKRGQDVALRCDPISGHVSLFWYQQALGQGPEFLTYFQNEAQLDKSGLPSDRFFAERPEGSVSTLKIQRTQQEDSAVYLCASSPGSYNEQFFGPGTRLTVL.